Sequencing of this T cell receptor beta chain was carried out in a study of CD8 T cells in ankylosing spondylitis. A quantitative 5'-RACE method, one with molecular barcodes, was used to make TCR beta libraries. TCRdb re-called the 5' RACE reads with MiXCR, one entry per CDR3 protein. The sample carries 300,000 to 400,000 distinct CDR3 sequences, roughly 10% recorded once. With respect to this clonotype: Its antigen is unknown. A much more abundant neighbour one base away suggests this may be a read error. The missing conserved phenylalanine or tryptophan at the end of this CDR3 makes a read error likely.

Whole-study results and caveats: A TCR beta motif of 7 to 9 highly homologous variants seemed to mark ankylosing spondylitis blood. Reportedly, matched ankylosing spondylitis synovial fluid was significantly enriched for disease-linked clones.

Per the germline V gene, CDR1 is DFQATT and CDR2 is SNEGSKA (reference sequence). Trimming removed 4 bases from V and 2 bases from J, with 8 bases in between. This CDR3 comprises 13 residues. The sequencing sample was made of blood, either unsorted or a sorted T cell fraction (not recorded which). The sequence was obtained from a female donor with ankylosing spondylitis or in good health (not recorded which). This chain connects TRBV20-1 to TRBJ2-2; D uncertain. The CDR3 nucleotides are TGCAGTGCTACCGGCCCTAACACCGGGGAGCTGTTTTCT. It encodes CSATGPNTGELFS.